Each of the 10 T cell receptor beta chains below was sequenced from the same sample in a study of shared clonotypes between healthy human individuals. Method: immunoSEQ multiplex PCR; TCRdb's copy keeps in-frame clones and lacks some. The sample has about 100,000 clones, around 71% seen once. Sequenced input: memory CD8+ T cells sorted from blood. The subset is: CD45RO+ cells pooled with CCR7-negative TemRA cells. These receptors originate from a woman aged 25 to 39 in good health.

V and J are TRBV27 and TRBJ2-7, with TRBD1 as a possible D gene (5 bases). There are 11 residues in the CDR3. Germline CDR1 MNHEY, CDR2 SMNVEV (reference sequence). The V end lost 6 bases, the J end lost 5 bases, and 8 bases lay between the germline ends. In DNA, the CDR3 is TGTGCCAGCAGGAAGACAGACGAGCAGTACTTC. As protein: CASRKTDEQYF.

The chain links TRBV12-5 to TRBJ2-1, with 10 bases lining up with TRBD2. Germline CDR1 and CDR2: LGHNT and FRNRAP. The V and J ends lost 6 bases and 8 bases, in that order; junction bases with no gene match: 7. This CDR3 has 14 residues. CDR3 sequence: CASGKREGPHEQFF. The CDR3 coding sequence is TGTGCTAGTGGCAAGCGGGAGGGCCCCCATGAGCAGTTCTTC.

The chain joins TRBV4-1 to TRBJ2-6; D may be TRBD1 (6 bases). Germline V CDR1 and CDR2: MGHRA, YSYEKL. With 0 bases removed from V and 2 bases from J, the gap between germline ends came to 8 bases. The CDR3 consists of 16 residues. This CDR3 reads CASSQEEGAGANVLTF. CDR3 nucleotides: TGCGCCAGCAGCCAAGAAGAGGGGGCTGGGGCCAACGTCCTGACTTTC.

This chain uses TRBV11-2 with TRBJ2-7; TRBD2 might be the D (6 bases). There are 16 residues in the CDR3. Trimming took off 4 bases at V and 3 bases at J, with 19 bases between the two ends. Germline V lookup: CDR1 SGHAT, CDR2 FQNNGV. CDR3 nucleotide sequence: TGTGCCAGCAGCTCAACCGGGGGAGCCGTTGGCTACGAGCAGTACTTC. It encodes CASSSTGGAVGYEQYF.

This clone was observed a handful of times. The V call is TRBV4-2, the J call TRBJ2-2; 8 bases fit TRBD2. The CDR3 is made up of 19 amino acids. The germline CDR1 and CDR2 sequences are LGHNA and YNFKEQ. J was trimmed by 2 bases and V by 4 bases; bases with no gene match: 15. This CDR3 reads CASSPHIIGTSGNTGELFF. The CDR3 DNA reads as TGTGCCAGCAGCCCGCATATCATAGGTACTAGCGGAAACACCGGGGAGCTGTTTTTT.

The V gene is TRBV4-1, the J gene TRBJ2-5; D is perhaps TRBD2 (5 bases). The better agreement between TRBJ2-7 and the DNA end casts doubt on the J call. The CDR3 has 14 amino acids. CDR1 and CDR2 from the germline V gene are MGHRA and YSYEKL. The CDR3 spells CASSQDPSGIEQYF. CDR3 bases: TGCGCCAGCAGCCAAGATCCCTCGGGGATCGAGCAGTACTTC.

CDR3 DNA: TGTGCCAGCAGCTCGGACCTCGAGCAGTTCTTC. Amino acids: CASSSDLEQFF. The chain recombines TRBV2 with TRBJ2-1; D uncertain. The CDR3 runs 11 residues. Trimming took off 6 bases at V and 10 bases at J, with 10 bases between the two ends. The germline V gene encodes CDR1 SNHLY and CDR2 FYNNEI. The full variable domain, completed using reference TRBV2 and TRBJ2-1, is EPEVTQTPSHQVTQMGQEVILRCVPISNHLYFYWYRQILGQKVEFLVSFYNNEISEKSEIFDDQFSVERPDGSNFTLKIRSTKLEDSAMYFCASSSDLEQFFGPGTRLTVL.

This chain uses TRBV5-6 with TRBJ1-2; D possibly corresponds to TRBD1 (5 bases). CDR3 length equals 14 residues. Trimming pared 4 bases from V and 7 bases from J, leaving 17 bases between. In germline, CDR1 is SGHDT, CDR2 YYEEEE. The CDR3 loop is CASSAAGKERGYTF. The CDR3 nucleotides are TGTGCCAGCAGCGCGGCAGGGAAGGAACGTGGCTACACCTTC.

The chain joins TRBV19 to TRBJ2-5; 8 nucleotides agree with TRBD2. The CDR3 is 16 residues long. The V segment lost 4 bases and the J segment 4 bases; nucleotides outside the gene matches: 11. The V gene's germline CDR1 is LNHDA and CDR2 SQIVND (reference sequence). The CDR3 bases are TGTGCCAGTAGTAGCGACAGTTGGCTAGCGGGAGAGACCCAGTACTTC. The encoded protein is CASSSDSWLAGETQYF.

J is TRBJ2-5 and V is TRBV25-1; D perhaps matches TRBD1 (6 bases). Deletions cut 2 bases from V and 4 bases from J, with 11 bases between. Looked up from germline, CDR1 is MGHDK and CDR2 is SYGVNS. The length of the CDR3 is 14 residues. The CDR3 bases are TGTGCCAGCAGTGAACCACAGGGCCGAGAGACCCAGTACTTC. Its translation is CASSEPQGRETQYF.